This entry is about one T cell receptor (beta chain). This clonotype turned up a few times. There is no known antigen for this receptor. No much larger clone is present one base from it, and per-base qualities are unavailable. These data come from a study of T-cell memory formation after mild COVID-19 (dated by TCRdb to about 2021). In the study overall: Most TCR sequence clusters were specific to one of the two donors. Longitudinal TCRalpha and TCRbeta repertoire sequencing tracked T-cell clones expanding and contracting after mild COVID-19 in a couple of donors. The cohort comprised two young, previously healthy adult volunteers, one female and one male.

PBMCs were isolated by Ficoll-Paque density gradient centrifugation. Sequencing relied on an Illumina NovaSeq 6000. cDNA libraries for TCRalpha and TCRbeta were prepared by 5'RACE using constant-segment primers, with sample barcodes and unique molecular identifiers added. RNA was extracted from every sample with Trizol reagent. The libraries were amplified in two PCR steps, and the second step added a second sample barcode and Illumina TruSeq adapters. Sequencing of the libraries was done on an Illumina NovaSeq, producing 2 x 150 bp paired-end reads. The authors processed their data as follows. Demultiplexing of reads and collapsing into UMI-guided consensus sequences were performed with migec v1.2.7. With mixcr v2.1.11, UMI consensuses were aligned to TRA and TRB V and J templates and assembled into clonotypes. Clonotypes were classified as expanded or contracted when called significant by both edgeR and NoisET, with noise models trained on biological replicates. For edgeR calls, the thresholds were a false discovery rate-adjusted p below 0.01 and a log2 fold-change of 1. As an exploratory analysis of dynamics, max-normalized trajectories of the 1000 most abundant clonotypes were examined by PCA with hierarchical clustering. Separately sequenced CD4+ and CD8+ repertoires were used to assign the CD4 or CD8 phenotype of responding clones. TCRdb took the public reads, trimmed them with fastp at Q25, ran MiXCR for clone calling and kept in-frame beta chains. Each entry is one CDR3 protein sequence, shown with its most common DNA and genes. The V and J calls here are based on TCRdb, not the publication. Within this sample are roughly 89,000 distinct CDR3 sequences, with roughly 16% of them counted one time only. Around two fifths of the sample goes to the ten largest clones.

Results the study describes overall, beyond this receptor: Whether the second-wave clones peaking on day 37 were SARS-CoV-2 specific was not confirmed. Contracting CD4+ clones appeared mostly in the CM and EM memory subsets, whereas CD8+ clones were enriched in EMRA. Some responding clones were detected in pre-infection memory, suggesting pre-existing cross-reactive memory T cells joined the SARS-CoV-2 response. From day 15 to 85, contracting clones showed balanced CD4/CD8 phenotypes, whereas a second wave of clones that expanded from day 15 to 37 leaned towards CD4+. The study included only a couple of mild cases, and larger cohorts that include severe cases with pre-infection samples were judged to be necessary.

From its cysteine to its valine, the CDR3 spans 16 amino acids. The read is trimmed to its CDR3 DNA, 48 bases read in frame from base 1. The V and J ends are trimmed by 3 bases and 3 bases, leaving 19 bases between them. CDR1 SGHRS and CDR2 YFSETQ were looked up in the germline V gene. The chain is encoded by TRBV5-1 joined to TRBJ2-7; the D gene is perhaps TRBD2, on 7 matching bases. The sample comprised PBMCs or a T cell subset sorted from them (not recorded which). This receptor was identified in a man younger than 35 who had mild COVID-19 (a few samples of this study predate the infection). The sample titles of this study are shuffled in the database, so cell type and time point are left out; the donor was told from shared clones. The bases read TGCGCCAGCAGCTCCGGGGGGCATTTGGGTTACTACGAGCAGTACGTC. The translation is CASSSGGHLGYYEQYV.